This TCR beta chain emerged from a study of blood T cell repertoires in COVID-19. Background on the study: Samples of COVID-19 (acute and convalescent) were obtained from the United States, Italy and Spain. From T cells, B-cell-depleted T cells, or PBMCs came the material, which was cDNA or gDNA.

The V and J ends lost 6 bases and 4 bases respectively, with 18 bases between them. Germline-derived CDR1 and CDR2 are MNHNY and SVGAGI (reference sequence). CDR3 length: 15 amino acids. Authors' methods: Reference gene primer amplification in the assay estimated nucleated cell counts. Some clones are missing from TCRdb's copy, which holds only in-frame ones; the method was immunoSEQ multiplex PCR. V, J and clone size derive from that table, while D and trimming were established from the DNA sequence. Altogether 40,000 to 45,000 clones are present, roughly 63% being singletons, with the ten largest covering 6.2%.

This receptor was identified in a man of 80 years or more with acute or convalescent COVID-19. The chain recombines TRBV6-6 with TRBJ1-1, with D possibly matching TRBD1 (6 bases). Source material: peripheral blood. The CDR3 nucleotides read TGTGCCAGCAGCCCCCGGGGGGCGATTCGCACTGAAGCTTTCTTT. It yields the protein CASSPRGAIRTEAFF.